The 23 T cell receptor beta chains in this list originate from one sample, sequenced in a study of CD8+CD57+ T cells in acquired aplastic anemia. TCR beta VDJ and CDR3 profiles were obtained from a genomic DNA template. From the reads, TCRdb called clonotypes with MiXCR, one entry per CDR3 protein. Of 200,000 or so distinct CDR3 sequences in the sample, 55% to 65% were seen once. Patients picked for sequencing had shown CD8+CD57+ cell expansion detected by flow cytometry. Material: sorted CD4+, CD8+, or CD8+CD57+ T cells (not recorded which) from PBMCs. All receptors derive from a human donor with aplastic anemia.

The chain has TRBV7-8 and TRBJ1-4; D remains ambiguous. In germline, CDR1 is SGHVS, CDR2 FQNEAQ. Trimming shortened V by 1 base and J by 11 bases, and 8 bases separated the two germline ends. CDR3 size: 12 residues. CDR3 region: CASSLGQEKLFF. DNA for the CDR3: TGTGCCAGCAGCTTAGGTCAGGAGAAACTGTTTTTT.

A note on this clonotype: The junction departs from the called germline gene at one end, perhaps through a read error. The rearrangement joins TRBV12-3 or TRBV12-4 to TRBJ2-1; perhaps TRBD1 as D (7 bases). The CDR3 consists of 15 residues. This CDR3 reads CASSSTGTVARELFF. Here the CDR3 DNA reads TGTGCCAGCAGTTCCACCGGGACAGTCGCCCGGGAGCTGTTCTTC.

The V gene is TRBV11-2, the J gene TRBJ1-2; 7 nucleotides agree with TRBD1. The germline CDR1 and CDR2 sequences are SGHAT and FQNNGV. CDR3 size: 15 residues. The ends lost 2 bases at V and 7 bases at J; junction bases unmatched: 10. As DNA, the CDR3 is TGTGCCAGCAGCTTAAAGAGCACAGGGGCGGGTGGCTACACCTTC. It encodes CASSLKSTGAGGYTF.

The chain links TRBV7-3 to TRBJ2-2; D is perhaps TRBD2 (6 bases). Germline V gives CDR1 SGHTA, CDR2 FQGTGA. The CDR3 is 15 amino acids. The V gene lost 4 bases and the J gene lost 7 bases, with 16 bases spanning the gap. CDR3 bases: TGTGCCAGCAGCTCCCTCGGTGGGAGGATCGGGGAGCTGTTTTTT. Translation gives CASSSLGGRIGELFF.

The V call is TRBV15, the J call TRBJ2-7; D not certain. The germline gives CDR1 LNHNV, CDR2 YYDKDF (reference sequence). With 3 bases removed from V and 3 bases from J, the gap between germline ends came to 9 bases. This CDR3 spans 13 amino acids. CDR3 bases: TGTGCCACCAGCAGCTCCCACAGCTACGAGCAGTACTTC. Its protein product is CATSSSHSYEQYF.

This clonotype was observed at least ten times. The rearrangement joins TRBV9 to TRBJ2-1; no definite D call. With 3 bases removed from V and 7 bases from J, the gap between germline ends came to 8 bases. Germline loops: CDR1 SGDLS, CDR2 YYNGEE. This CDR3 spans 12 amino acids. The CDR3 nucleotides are TGTGCCAGCAGCGCCACCCAGAATGAGCAGTTCTTC. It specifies CASSATQNEQFF.

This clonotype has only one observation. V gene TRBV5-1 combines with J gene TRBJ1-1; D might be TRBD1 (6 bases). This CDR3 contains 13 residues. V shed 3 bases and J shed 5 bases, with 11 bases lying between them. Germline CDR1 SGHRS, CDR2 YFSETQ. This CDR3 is CASSSTGWTEAFF. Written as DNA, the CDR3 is TGCGCCAGCAGCTCTACAGGGTGGACTGAAGCTTTCTTT.

CDR3 in amino acids: CATSDPRTGYGYTF. In DNA form, the CDR3 reads TGTGCCACCAGTGATCCGCGGACAGGGTACGGCTACACCTTC. The rearrangement joins TRBV24-1 to TRBJ2-1; TRBD1 matches at 8 bases. The assigned J gene may be wrong: the sequence end matches TRBJ1-2 better. This CDR3 is built from 14 residues. Looked up from germline, CDR1 is KGHDR and CDR2 is SFDVKD.

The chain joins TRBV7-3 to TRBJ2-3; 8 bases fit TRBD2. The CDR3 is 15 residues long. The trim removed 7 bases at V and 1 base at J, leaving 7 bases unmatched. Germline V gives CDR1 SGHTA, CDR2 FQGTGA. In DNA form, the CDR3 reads TGTGCCAGCACCTCTACTAGCGGACGCACAGATACGCAGTATTTT. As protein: CASTSTSGRTDTQYF.

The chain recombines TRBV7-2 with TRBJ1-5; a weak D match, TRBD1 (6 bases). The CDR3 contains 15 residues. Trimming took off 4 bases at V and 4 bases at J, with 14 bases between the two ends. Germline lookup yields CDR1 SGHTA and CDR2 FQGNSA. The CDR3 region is CASSSPTGANQPQHF. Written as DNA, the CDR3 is TGTGCCAGCAGCTCACCAACGGGGGCAAATCAGCCCCAGCATTTT.

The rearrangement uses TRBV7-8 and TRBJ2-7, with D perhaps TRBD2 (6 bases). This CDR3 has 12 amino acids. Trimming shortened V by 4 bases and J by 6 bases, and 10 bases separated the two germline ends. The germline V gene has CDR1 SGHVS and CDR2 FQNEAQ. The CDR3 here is CASSSQEGEQYF. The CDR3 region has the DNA TGTGCCAGCAGCTCACAGGAGGGCGAGCAGTACTTC.

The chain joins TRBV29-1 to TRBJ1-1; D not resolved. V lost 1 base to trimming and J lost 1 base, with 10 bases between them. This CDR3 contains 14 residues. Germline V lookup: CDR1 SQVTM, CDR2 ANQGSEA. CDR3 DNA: TGCAGCGTTGAAGGGGAGGGCGCGAACACTGAAGCTTTCTTT. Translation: CSVEGEGANTEAFF.

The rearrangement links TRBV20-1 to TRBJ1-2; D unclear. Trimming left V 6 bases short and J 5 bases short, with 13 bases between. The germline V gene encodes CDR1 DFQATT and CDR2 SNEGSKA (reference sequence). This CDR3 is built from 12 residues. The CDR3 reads CSAAHPSYGYTF. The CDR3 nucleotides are TGCAGTGCCGCCCATCCCTCGTATGGCTACACCTTC.

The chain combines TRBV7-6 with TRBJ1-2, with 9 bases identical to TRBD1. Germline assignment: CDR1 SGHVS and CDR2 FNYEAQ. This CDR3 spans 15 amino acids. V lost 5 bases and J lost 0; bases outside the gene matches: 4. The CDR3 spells CASSPGTGTNYGYTF. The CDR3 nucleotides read TGTGCCAGCAGCCCTGGGACAGGGACTAACTATGGCTACACCTTC.

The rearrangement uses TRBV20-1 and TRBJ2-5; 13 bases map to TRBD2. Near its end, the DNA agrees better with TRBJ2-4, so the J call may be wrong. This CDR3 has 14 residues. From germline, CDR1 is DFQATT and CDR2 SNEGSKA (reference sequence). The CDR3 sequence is CSATILAGGYIQYF. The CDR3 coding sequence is TGCAGTGCTACTATACTAGCGGGGGGGTACATTCAGTACTTC.

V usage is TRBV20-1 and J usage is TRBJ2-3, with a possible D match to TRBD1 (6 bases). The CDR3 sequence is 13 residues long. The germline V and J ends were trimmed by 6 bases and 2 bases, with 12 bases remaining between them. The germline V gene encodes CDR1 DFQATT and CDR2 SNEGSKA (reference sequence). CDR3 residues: CSAPGQNTDTQYF. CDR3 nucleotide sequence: TGCAGTGCCCCAGGACAGAACACAGATACGCAGTATTTT.

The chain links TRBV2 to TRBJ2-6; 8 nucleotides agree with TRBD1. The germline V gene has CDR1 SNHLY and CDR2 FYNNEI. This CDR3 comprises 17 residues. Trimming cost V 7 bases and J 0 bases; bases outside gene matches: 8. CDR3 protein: CASTRQGPPSGANVLTF. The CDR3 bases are TGTGCCAGCACTCGACAGGGGCCACCCTCTGGGGCCAACGTCCTGACTTTC.

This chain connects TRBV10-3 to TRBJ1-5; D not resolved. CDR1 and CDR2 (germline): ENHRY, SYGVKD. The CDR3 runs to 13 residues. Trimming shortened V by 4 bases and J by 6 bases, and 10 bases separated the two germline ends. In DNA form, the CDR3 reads TGTGCCATCAGTGGGACCGCAGCTCAGCCCCAGCATTTT. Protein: CAISGTAAQPQHF.

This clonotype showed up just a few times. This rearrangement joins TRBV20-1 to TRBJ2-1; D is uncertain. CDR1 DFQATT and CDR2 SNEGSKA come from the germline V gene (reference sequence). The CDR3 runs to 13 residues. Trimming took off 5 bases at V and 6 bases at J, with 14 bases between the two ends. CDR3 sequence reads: CSAPRDVPNEQFF. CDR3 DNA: TGCAGTGCTCCTCGTGATGTCCCCAATGAGCAGTTCTTC.

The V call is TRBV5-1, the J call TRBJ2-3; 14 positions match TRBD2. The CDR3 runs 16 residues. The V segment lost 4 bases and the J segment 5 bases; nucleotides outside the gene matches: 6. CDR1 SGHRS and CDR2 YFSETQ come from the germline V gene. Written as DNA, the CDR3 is TGCGCCAGCAGCCCCGGACTAGCGGGGGGCCGAGATACGCAGTATTTT. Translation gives CASSPGLAGGRDTQYF.

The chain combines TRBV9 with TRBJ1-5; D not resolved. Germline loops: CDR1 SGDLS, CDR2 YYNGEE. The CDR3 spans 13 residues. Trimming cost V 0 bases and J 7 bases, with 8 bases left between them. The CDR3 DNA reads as TGTGCCAGCAGCGTAGAACCAGCACAGCCCCAGCATTTT. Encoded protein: CASSVEPAQPQHF.

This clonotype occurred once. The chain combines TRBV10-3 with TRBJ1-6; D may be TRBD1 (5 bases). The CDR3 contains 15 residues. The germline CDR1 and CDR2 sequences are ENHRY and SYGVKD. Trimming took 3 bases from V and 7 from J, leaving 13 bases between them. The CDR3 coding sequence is TGTGCCATCAGTGATAAGGGGATGGTGAATTCACCCCTCCACTTT. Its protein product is CAISDKGMVNSPLHF.

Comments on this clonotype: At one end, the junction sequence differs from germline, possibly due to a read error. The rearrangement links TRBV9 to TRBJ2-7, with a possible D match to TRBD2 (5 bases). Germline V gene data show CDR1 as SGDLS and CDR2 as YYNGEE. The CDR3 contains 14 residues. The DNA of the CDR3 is TGTGCCAGCAGCGTAGGAGGGCCTCCACCCCCAGTGGACTTC. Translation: CASSVGGPPPPVDF.